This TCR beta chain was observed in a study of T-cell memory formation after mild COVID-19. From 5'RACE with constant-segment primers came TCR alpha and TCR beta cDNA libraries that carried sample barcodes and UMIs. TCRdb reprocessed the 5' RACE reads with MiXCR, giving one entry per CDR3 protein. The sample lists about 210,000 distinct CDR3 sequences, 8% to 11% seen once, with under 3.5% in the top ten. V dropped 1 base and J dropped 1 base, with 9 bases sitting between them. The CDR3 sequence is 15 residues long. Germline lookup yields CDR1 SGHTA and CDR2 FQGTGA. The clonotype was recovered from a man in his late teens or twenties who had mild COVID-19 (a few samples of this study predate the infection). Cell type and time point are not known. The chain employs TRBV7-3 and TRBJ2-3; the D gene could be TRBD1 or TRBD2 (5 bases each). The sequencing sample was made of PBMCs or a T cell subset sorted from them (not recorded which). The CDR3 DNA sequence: TGTGCCAGCAGCTTAAGTGGGACCGGCACAGATACGCAGTATTTT. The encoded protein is CASSLSGTGTDTQYF.